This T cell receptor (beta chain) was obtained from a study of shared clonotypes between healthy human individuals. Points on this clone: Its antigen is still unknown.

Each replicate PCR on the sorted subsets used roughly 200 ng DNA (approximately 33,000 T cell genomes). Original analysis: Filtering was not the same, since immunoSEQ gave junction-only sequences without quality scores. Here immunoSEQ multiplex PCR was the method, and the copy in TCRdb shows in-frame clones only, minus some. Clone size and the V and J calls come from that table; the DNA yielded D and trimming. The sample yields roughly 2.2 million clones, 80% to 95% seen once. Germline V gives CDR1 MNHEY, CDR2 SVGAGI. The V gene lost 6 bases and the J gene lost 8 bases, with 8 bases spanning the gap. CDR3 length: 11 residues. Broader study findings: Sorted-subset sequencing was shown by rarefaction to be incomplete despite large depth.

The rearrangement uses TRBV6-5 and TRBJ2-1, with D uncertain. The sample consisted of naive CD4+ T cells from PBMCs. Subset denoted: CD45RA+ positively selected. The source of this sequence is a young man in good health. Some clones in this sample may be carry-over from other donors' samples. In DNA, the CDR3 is TGTGCCAGCAGCAAGCGCGATGAGCAGTTCTTC. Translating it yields CASSKRDEQFF.